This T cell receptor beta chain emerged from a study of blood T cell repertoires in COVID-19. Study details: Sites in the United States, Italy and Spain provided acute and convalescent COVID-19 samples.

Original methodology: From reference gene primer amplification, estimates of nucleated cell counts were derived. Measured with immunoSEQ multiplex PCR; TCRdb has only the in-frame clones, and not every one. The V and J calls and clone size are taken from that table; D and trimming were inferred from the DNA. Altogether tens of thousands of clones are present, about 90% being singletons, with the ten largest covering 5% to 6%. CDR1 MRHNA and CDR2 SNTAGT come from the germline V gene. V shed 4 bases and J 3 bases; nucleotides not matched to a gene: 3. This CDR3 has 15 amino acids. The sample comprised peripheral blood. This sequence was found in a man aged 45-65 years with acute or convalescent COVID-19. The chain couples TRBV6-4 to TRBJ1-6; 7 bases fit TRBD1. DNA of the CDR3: TGTGCCAGCAGTGCCCGGGACAGCTATAATTCACCCCTCCACTTT. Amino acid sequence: CASSARDSYNSPLHF.